Reported below is one T cell receptor (beta chain). Clones were sequenced by immunoSEQ multiplex PCR, and TCRdb holds only the in-frame ones, with some missing. The table lists about 55,000 clones, 94% of them singletons. The data stem from a study of T cell changes during pregnancy in multiple sclerosis. The CDR3 consists of 16 residues. V lost 0 bases and J 5 bases, leaving 16 bases between the germline ends. In germline, CDR1 is SGHDN, CDR2 FVKESK. The TCR sequence derives from a female donor with multiple sclerosis, enrolled in a pregnancy study. The sequencing here drew on CD8+ T cells from peripheral blood mononuclear cells, taken in the third trimester of pregnancy. V usage is TRBV14 and J usage is TRBJ2-5; D uncertain. CDR3 nucleotide sequence: TGTGCCAGCAGCCAAGATCTCCGGTCGTCCTTCGAGACCCAGTACTTC. It is translated as CASSQDLRSSFETQYF.